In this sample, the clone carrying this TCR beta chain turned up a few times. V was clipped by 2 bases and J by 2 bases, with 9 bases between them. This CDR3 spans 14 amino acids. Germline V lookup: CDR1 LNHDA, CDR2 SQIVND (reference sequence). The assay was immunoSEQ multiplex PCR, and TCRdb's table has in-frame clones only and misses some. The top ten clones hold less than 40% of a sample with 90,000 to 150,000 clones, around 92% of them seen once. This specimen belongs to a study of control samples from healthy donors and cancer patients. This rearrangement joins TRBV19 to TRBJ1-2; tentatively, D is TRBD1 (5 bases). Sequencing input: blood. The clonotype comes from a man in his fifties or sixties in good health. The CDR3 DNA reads TGTGCCAGTAGTATAAGTCAGGGAAACTATGGCTACACCTTC. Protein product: CASSISQGNYGYTF.